The clone carrying this T cell receptor beta chain has just a few counts. The CDR3 covers 15 residues. Germline CDR1 and CDR2: MNHNS and SASEGT. Trimming took 5 bases from V and 6 from J; bases not matched to a gene: 7. The data were taken from a study of T cell changes during pregnancy in multiple sclerosis. Profiled with immunoSEQ multiplex PCR; TCRdb holds only in-frame clones, not every one. The sample carries 65,000 to 85,000 clones, roughly nine tenths recorded once. V usage is TRBV6-1 and J usage is TRBJ2-1, with 10 bases matching TRBD2. The specimen was peripheral blood, collected after pregnancy. The clonotype was recovered from a female donor in good health, enrolled as a control in a pregnancy study. The CDR3 is CASSTRTSGLNEQFF. The CDR3 nucleotides are TGTGCCAGCAGTACTAGGACTAGCGGACTCAATGAGCAGTTCTTC.